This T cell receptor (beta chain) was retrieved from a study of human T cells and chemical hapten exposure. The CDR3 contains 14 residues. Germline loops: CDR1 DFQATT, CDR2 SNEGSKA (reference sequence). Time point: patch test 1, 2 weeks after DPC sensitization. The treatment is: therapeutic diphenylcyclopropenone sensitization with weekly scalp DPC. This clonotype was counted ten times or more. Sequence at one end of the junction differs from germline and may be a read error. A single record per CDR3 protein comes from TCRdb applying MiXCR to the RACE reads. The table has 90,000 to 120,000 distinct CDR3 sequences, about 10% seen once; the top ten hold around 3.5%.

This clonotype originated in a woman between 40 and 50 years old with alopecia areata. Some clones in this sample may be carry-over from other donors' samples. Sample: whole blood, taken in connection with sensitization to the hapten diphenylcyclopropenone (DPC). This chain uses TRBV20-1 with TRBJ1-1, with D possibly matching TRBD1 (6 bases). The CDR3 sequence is CSARETGGITEAFF. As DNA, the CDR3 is TGCAGTGCTCGAGAGACAGGAGGGATCACTGAAGCTTTCTTT.